A single sample is the source of the 10 T cell receptor beta chains below, sequenced in a study of OX40 agonist ivuxolimab in advanced cancers. Sequenced by immunoSEQ multiplex PCR; TCRdb stores in-frame clones only, minus some. The table lists tens of thousands of clones, approximately 90% of them singletons. The sample was CD4+ or CD8+ T cells sorted from blood, taken in a trial of the OX40 agonist ivuxolimab. The receptors stem from an adult with an advanced solid tumor such as melanoma, head and neck, liver or kidney cancer.

The gene calls are TRBV11-3 and TRBJ1-1; D is undetermined. Looked up from germline, CDR1 is SGHNT and CDR2 is YENEEA. The CDR3 loop spans 13 amino acids. Between the trimmed V and J ends, which lost 4 bases and 4 bases, there was a span of 10 bases. This chain's CDR3 is CASSYLGGTEAFF. The CDR3 nucleotides read TGTGCCAGCAGCTACCTAGGAGGCACTGAAGCTTTCTTT.

The CDR3, as DNA: TGTGCCAGCAGTTTATCTGGACAGGGGAGCGTGAACACTGAAGCTTTCTTT. It encodes CASSLSGQGSVNTEAFF. The genes are TRBV27 and TRBJ1-1; 9 bases agree with TRBD1. The length of the CDR3 is 17 residues. V dropped 0 bases and J dropped 0; count of bases not matched to a gene: 5. CDR1 is MNHEY and CDR2 is SMNVEV in the germline V gene (reference sequence).

CDR3 sequence (DNA): TGTGCCAGCAGTTTCTCAGGGGTAGGGGCCTACGAGCAGTACTTC. Encoded protein: CASSFSGVGAYEQYF. The chain joins TRBV28 to TRBJ2-7; maybe TRBD1 (6 bases). Germline CDR1 and CDR2: MDHEN and SYDVKM. The CDR3 spans 15 residues. V lost 3 bases to trimming and J lost 2 bases, with 14 bases between them.

This chain joins TRBV4-3 and TRBJ2-1; D may correspond to TRBD1 or TRBD2 (6 bases each). The CDR3 is made up of 15 amino acids. V lost 3 bases and J lost 6, with 15 bases in between. Germline assignment: CDR1 LGHNA and CDR2 YSLEER. CDR3 sequence reads: CASSQWGAGSNEQFF. CDR3 DNA sequence: TGCGCCAGCAGCCAGTGGGGGGCGGGGAGCAATGAGCAGTTCTTC.

V and J are TRBV9 and TRBJ2-1, with 8 bases matching TRBD1. The CDR3 extends over 18 amino acids. The J segment lost 4 bases and the V segment lost 8 bases, leaving 20 bases of the junction unmatched. CDR1 SGDLS and CDR2 YYNGEE come from the germline V gene. CDR3 protein: CARNTLIFRDRPYNEQFF. The CDR3, as DNA: TGTGCCAGAAATACCCTCATATTCAGGGACAGGCCTTACAATGAGCAGTTCTTC.

The chain links TRBV29-1 to TRBJ2-2; D possibly corresponds to TRBD1 (5 bases). The germline V gene encodes CDR1 SQVTM and CDR2 ANQGSEA. V was cut by 4 bases and J by 1 base, with 7 bases left in between. The CDR3 is 13 amino acids. The chain's CDR3 is CSVGRVNTGELFF. The CDR3 DNA is TGCAGCGTTGGCAGGGTGAACACCGGGGAGCTGTTTTTT.

The gene calls are TRBV9 and TRBJ2-1; no clear D. CDR1 is SGDLS, CDR2 YYNGEE, per germline. There are 16 residues in the CDR3. V dropped 0 bases and J dropped 4 bases, with 14 bases sitting between them. The CDR3 nucleotides are TGTGCCAGCAGCGTAGACAGTCCCCCTAGGTACAATGAGCAGTTCTTC. It yields the protein CASSVDSPPRYNEQFF.

V is TRBV7-6 and J is TRBJ2-7; 10 bases are a match to TRBD1. V trimming: 1 base; J trimming: 3 bases; junction bases outside the gene matches: 3. The germline V gene has CDR1 SGHVS and CDR2 FNYEAQ. The CDR3 has 15 amino acids. In DNA, the CDR3 is TGTGCCAGCAGCTTAGGGGGACAGGGGAACTACGAGCAGTACTTC. It yields the protein CASSLGGQGNYEQYF. The variable domain in full, completed from reference TRBV7-6 and TRBJ2-7, reads GAGVSQSPRYKVTKRGQDVALRCDPISGHVSLYWYRQALGQGPEFLTYFNYEAQQDKSGLPNDRFSAERPEGSISTLTIQRTEQRDSAMYRCASSLGGQGNYEQYFGPGTRLTVT.

This clone was counted once. The chain is built from TRBV6-6 and TRBJ1-2, with D possibly being TRBD1 (5 bases). Germline V gene lookup returns CDR1 MNHNY and CDR2 SVGAGI (reference sequence). Trimming left V 9 bases short and J 6 bases short, with 11 bases between. The CDR3 sequence is 11 residues long. The CDR3 is CASHGHNGYTF. CDR3 bases: TGTGCCAGTCATGGACACAATGGCTACACCTTC.

The chain joins TRBV6-6 to TRBJ2-7, with D maybe TRBD1 (6 bases). Deletions cut 11 bases from V and 3 bases from J, with 20 bases between. The CDR3 totals 14 residues. From germline, CDR1 is MNHNY and CDR2 SVGAGI (reference sequence). CDR3: CAGSDTGTSYEQYF. DNA of the CDR3: TGTGCCGGATCTGACACAGGGACGAGCTACGAGCAGTACTTC.